This T cell receptor (beta chain) was profiled in a study of tumor and adjacent non-tumor tissue in lung cancer. Study as a whole: Histology: around 13 adenocarcinoma, a couple of squamous cell carcinoma, 1 small cell lung cancer.

With regard to this clonotype: What it recognizes is unknown. One end of the junction is discordant with germline, which a read error may explain.

Study-level points and caveats: Tumor tissue had significantly higher TCR diversity than normal lung.

CDR1 and CDR2 from the germline V gene are MGHRA and YSYEKL. The CDR3 is 14 amino acids. TCRbeta libraries were built with three rounds of nested PCR, modified from ARM-PCR. From the multiplex PCR reads, TCRdb called clonotypes with MiXCR, one entry per CDR3 protein. The sample contains fewer than 120,000 distinct CDR3 sequences, over 70% of which appear only once. RNA was extracted from bulk tissue without any cell sorting. Newly diagnosed lung cancer patients had thoracic surgery in China, August–November 2014, without prior chemotherapy. The chain uses TRBV4-1 and TRBJ1-1; D ambiguous. This receptor was taken from a man aged 65 to 85 with non-small cell lung cancer. The specimen sequenced was lung tumor tissue. The CDR3: CASSQDIMNTEAFF. The CDR3 bases are TGTGCCAGCAGCCAAGACATTATGAACACTGAAGCTTTCTTT.